Listed below are T cell receptor beta chains from one sample, sequenced in a study of graft-versus-host responses after intestinal transplantation. The repertoire was sequenced with immunoSEQ multiplex PCR; TCRdb's copy has only in-frame clones and lacks some. Of around 6,600 clones in the sample, approximately 25% were seen once. Sequences were derived from alloreactive CD8+ T cells from a mixed lymphocyte reaction culture, sampled before transplantation. Receptors originate from a human patient who was an organ donor for intestinal transplantation. The CDR3 runs from the conserved cysteine through the conserved F or W. A D gene is named only where the DNA matches it firmly. Size values are once, few and many counts, or a class for expanded clones, and some rows have none.

TRBV12-5,-,16,TRBJ2-3,-,CASGLVSEQGTDTQYF,TGTGCTAGTGGTTTGGTAAGTGAGCAAGGCACAGATACGCAGTATTTT
TRBV5-4,TRBD1,14,TRBJ2-1,-,CASTDRGYSNEQFF,TGTGCCAGCACGGACAGGGGGTACTCAAATGAGCAGTTCTTC
TRBV27,TRBD2,15,TRBJ2-1,few,CASSFGTSGHNEQFF,TGTGCCAGCAGTTTCGGGACTAGCGGCCACAATGAGCAGTTCTTC
TRBV7-9,TRBD2,16,TRBJ2-3,once,CASSLALAGGVDTQYF,TGTGCCAGCAGCTTAGCACTAGCGGGAGGAGTAGATACGCAGTATTTT
TRBV7-2,-,17,TRBJ1-2,-,CASSKYLNPGINYGYTF,TGTGCCAGCAGCAAATACCTGAATCCTGGGATTAACTATGGCTACACCTTC
TRBV7-2,TRBD1,15,TRBJ2-7,few,CASSPRQGPYYEQYF,TGTGCCAGCAGCCCCCGACAGGGGCCCTATTACGAGCAGTACTTC
TRBV6-5,TRBD2,14,TRBJ2-3,-,CASRGLAGVHTQYF,TGTGCCAGCAGGGGACTAGCGGGAGTACATACGCAGTATTTT
TRBV29-1,-,15,TRBJ2-6,medium-sized,CSVEDGGSGANVLTF,TGCAGCGTTGAAGACGGGGGCTCTGGGGCCAACGTCCTGACTTTC
TRBV28,-,17,TRBJ1-5,medium-sized,CASSFFRPQGSNQPQHF,TGTGCCAGCAGTTTCTTCCGGCCGCAGGGTAGCAATCAGCCCCAGCATTTT
TRBV27,-,14,TRBJ2-3,-,CASSLVMRADTQYF,TGTGCCAGCAGTTTAGTTATGAGGGCAGATACGCAGTATTTT
TRBV2,TRBD1,17,TRBJ2-7,once,CATSGHRDRGRRYEQYF,TGTGCCACCAGCGGCCACCGGGACAGGGGGCGAAGATACGAGCAGTACTTC
TRBV13,-,18,TRBJ2-7,-,CASSLGLDWREGVNEQYF,TGTGCCAGCAGCTTAGGCCTTGATTGGAGGGAGGGGGTCAACGAGCAGTACTTC
TRBV5-4,-,13,TRBJ2-7,-,CASSLARANEQYF,TGTGCCAGCAGCTTGGCCAGGGCCAACGAGCAGTACTTC
TRBV6-1,-,14,TRBJ2-7,few,CASNRLADSYEQYF,TGTGCCAGCAACAGGCTAGCCGATTCCTACGAGCAGTACTTC
TRBV4-1,-,16,TRBJ2-3,-,CASSHRGIPSTDTQYF,TGCGCCAGCAGCCACCGCGGGATCCCAAGCACAGATACGCAGTATTTT